This TCR beta chain was documented in a study of shared clonotypes between healthy human individuals. Whole-study context: Three plates were used per donor for CD4 naive, three for CD4 memory, two for CD8 naive and one for CD8 memory.

This CDR3 comprises 15 residues. Looked up from germline, CDR1 is SGHTA and CDR2 is FQGTGA. With 3 bases clipped from V and 3 bases from J, the junction kept 5 bases outside the gene matches. This clone was detected only once. Sequenced by immunoSEQ multiplex PCR; TCRdb stores in-frame clones only, minus some. The profile shows some 2,100,000 clones, under 97% of them singletons. Material for sequencing was naive CD4+ T cells sorted from blood. The subset is: CD45RA+ positively selected. This rearrangement joins TRBV7-3 to TRBJ1-1; 9 nucleotides line up with TRBD1. The origin of this receptor is a man aged 18 to 35 in good health. The CDR3 loop reads CASSFGRTGDTEAFF. CDR3 nucleotides: TGTGCCAGCAGCTTTGGCCGGACAGGGGACACTGAAGCTTTCTTT.